Reported below is one TCR beta chain. Assay: immunoSEQ multiplex PCR; the TCRdb copy retains only in-frame clones and omits some. The table lists approximately 250,000 clones, approximately 90% of them singletons. This entry belongs to a study of blood T cell repertoires in COVID-19. Background on the study: PBMCs, B-cell-depleted T cells, or T cells provided the cDNA or gDNA that made up the material.

This CDR3 is built from 14 residues. Germline-derived CDR1 and CDR2 are SGHAT and FQNNGV. V was shortened by 4 bases and J by 0 bases, with 8 bases between the two germline ends. The chain carries TRBV11-2 and TRBJ2-3; perhaps TRBD1 as D (5 bases). The TCR comes from a woman aged 25 to 39 with acute COVID-19. Sequencing input: PBMCs or T cells enriched from blood (not recorded which). CDR3 coding DNA: TGTGCCAGCAGCTACCCAGGGAGCACAGATACGCAGTATTTT. Translated, it gives CASSYPGSTDTQYF. The entire variable domain, with the rest obtained from reference TRBV11-2 and TRBJ2-3, is as follows: EAGVAQSPRYKIIEKRQSVAFWCNPISGHATLYWYQQILGQGPKLLIQFQNNGVVDDSQLPKDRFSAERLKGVDSTLKIQPAKLEDSAVYLCASSYPGSTDTQYFGPGTRLTVL.